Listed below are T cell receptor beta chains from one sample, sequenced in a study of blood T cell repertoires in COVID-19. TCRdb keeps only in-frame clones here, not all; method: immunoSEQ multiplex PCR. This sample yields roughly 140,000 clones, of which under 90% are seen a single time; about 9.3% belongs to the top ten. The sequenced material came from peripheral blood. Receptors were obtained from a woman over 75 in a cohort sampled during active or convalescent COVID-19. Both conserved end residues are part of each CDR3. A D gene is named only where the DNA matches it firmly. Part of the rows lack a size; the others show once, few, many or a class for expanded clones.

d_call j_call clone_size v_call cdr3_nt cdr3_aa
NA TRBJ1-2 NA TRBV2 TGTGCCAGCAGTGACGGGGATAACTATGGCTACACCTTC CASSDGDNYGYTF
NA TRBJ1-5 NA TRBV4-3 TGCGCCAGCAGCCAACTAATCAATCAGCCCCAGCATTTT CASSQLINQPQHF
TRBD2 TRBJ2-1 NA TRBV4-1 TGCGCCAGCAGCCAAGATAGCGGGGGATCCTACAATGAGCAGTTCTTC CASSQDSGGSYNEQFF
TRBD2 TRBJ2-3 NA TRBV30 TGTGCCTGGAGTGTGGCTAGGACTAGCAACACAGATACGCAGTATTTT CAWSVARTSNTDTQYF
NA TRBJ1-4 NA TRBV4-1 TGCGCCAGCAGCCTCCTACCTAATGAAAAACTGTTTTTT CASSLLPNEKLFF
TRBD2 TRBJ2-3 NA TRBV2 TGTGCCAGCAGGAGGGGACTAGCGGGGCCAGATACGCAGTATTTT CASRRGLAGPDTQYF
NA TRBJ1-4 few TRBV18 TGTGCCAGCTCACCACCCCCAGCGGGGGCCCGTAATGAAAAACTGTTTTTT CASSPPPAGARNEKLFF
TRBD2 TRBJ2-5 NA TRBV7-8 TGTGCCAGCAGCTTATCCCCCCCCCGGGGGGGCGGGGGAGGGACCCAGTACTTC CASSLSPPRGGGGGTQYF
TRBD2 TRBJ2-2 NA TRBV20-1 TGCAGTGCTAGTGGGCTAGCGGGGGGGCCCGGGGAGCTGTTTTTT CSASGLAGGPGELFF
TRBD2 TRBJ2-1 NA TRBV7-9 TGTGCCAGCAGCTTATTTGGCCTAGCGGGGGGGCGGTTCTACAATGAGCAGTTCTTC CASSLFGLAGGRFYNEQFF
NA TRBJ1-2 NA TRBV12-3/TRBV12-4 TGTGCCAGCAGTTCGTACTATGGCTACACCTTC CASSSYYGYTF
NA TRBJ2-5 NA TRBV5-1 TGCGCCAGCAGCTTTGCGGGGCAACAAGAGACCCAGTACTTC CASSFAGQQETQYF
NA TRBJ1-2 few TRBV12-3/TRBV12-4 TGTGCCAGCAGTAAGGGGCGACAGGATGGCTACACCTTC CASSKGRQDGYTF
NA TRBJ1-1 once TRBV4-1 TGCGCCAGCAGCCAGCGGAACACTGAAGCTTTCTTT CASSQRNTEAFF
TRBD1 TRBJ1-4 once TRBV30 TGTGCCTGGTCCAAGGGCCCGGGACAGGGGATAGGAAAACTGTTTTTT CAWSKGPGQGIGKLFF
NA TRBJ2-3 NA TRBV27 TGTGCCAGCAGCCCGCGGGGTTATACGCAGTATTTT CASSPRGYTQYF
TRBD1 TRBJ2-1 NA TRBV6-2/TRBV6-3 TGTGCCAGCAGTTACTTCGCAGGGGGCAATGAGCAGTTCTTC CASSYFAGGNEQFF
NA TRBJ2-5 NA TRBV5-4 TGTGCCAGCAGCGCCGAGGGTTGGGAAGAGACCCAGTACTTC CASSAEGWEETQYF
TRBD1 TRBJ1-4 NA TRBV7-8 TGTGCCAGCAGCCCAAACAGGGGTGCTAATGAAAAACTGTTTTTT CASSPNRGANEKLFF
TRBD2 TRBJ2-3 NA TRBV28 TGTGCCAGCAACATACTAGCGGGGGGGCCGGTGCAGTATTTT CASNILAGGPVQYF
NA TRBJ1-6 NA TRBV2 TGTGCCAGCAGTGAAGTCGGCAGGGGAGATAATTCACCCCTCCACTTT CASSEVGRGDNSPLHF
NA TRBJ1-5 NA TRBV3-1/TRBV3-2 TGTGCCAGCAGCCAAACAGGGAGCAATCAGCCCCAGCATTTT CASSQTGSNQPQHF
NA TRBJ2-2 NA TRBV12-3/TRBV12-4 TGTGCCAGCAGTCGGGACATATTTGTAGAGCTGTTTTTT CASSRDIFVELFF
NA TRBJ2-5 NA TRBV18 TGTGCCAGCTCACCTACTAGCTTAGAGACCCAGTACTTC CASSPTSLETQYF
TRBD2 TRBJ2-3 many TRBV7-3 TGTGCCAGCAGCTTTCGGGGGGGCCGCCCAGATACGCAGTATTTT CASSFRGGRPDTQYF
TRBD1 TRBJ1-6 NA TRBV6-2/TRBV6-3 TGTGCCAGCAGTCCACAGGGGAGGCGGTCACCCCTCCACTTT CASSPQGRRSPLHF
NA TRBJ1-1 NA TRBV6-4 TGTGCCAGCAGTGACCGTCCGAACACTGAAGCTTTCTTT CASSDRPNTEAFF
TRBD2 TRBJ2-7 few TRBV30 TGTGCCTGGAGGGCGGGGGGGGCAGCCTACGAGCAGTACTTC CAWRAGGAAYEQYF
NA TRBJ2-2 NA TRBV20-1 TGCAGTGCTAGTGACGGGGGCACCGGGGAGCTGTTTTTT CSASDGGTGELFF
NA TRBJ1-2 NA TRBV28 TGTGCCAGCAGTTTATTGGGAGGTGGCTACACCTTC CASSLLGGGYTF
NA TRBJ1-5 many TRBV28 TGTGCCAGCAAGACAGAGTATAGCAATCAGCCCCAGCATTTT CASKTEYSNQPQHF
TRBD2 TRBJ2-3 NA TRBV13 TGTGCCAGCAGCTTAGGCCGTCGGCTAGCGGGAAGAGAGTTGGCAGATACGCAGTATTTT CASSLGRRLAGRELADTQYF
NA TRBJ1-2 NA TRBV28 TGTGCCAGCAGTTTTAGGGGAGGCGGCTACACCTTC CASSFRGGGYTF
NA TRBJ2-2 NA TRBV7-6 TGTGCCAGCAGCCGTTCGAACACCGGGGAGCTGTTTTTT CASSRSNTGELFF
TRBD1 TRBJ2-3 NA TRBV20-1 TGCAGTGCTAGTATGGGGACAGGAACAGATACGCAGTATTTT CSASMGTGTDTQYF
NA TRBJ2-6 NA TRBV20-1 TGCAGTGCTAGTCAGGGCTCTGGGGCCAACGTCCTGACTTTC CSASQGSGANVLTF
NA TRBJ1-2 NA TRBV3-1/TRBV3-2 TGTGCCAGCAGCCTACTGGGAGGGCTCGGGGGCTACACCTTC CASSLLGGLGGYTF
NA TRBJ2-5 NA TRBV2 TGTGCCAGCAGCCCCCGGGGACTTGGGGGGGAGACCCAGTACTTC CASSPRGLGGETQYF
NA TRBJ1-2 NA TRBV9 TGTGCCAGCAGCGCACAACAGGGAAATGGCTACACCTTC CASSAQQGNGYTF
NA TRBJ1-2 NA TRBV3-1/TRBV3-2 TGTGCCAGCAGCCAAGATCTGGCAAGTCTTGGCTACACCTTC CASSQDLASLGYTF
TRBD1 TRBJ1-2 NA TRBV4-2 TGTGCCAGCAGCCGGTCCCCAGGGGGCGCGGTCTATGGCTACACCTTC CASSRSPGGAVYGYTF